Shown below are 8 T cell receptor beta chains from a single sample sequenced in a study of CD8 T cells in ankylosing spondylitis. TCRdb called the 5' RACE reads again in MiXCR, with one record for every CDR3 protein. This sample has 350,000 to 450,000 distinct CDR3 sequences, with about 20% found just once. The material sequenced was blood, either unsorted or a sorted T cell fraction (not recorded which). The receptors were gathered from a male donor with ankylosing spondylitis or in good health (not recorded which).

In its sample, this clonotype was seen a few times. J is TRBJ2-2 and V is TRBV28; 8 bases align to TRBD1. There are 16 residues in the CDR3. CDR1 is MDHEN, CDR2 SYDVKM, per germline. V shed 3 bases, J shed 5 bases, and the junction held 8 bases outside the gene matches. CDR3 amino acids: CASSFGQGLGTGELFF. In DNA form, the CDR3 reads TGTGCCAGCAGTTTTGGACAGGGTCTGGGGACCGGGGAGCTGTTTTTT.

This clonotype was found many times. The chain recombines TRBV12-3 or TRBV12-4 with TRBJ1-5; D gene unclear. V was shortened by 6 bases and J by 9 bases, with 18 bases between the two germline ends. The CDR3 totals 14 residues. CDR3 in DNA: TGTGCCAGCAGCCCAGGTAGTGTCTCGTCGCCCCAGCATTTT. Translating gives CASSPGSVSSPQHF.

This clonotype came up a few times. This sequence joins TRBV20-1 and TRBJ2-3, with a tentative D call TRBD1 (7 bases). Trimming cost V 3 bases and J 6 bases, with 10 bases left between them. The CDR3 contains 12 residues. CDR1 and CDR2 from the germline V gene are DFQATT and SNEGSKA (reference sequence). The CDR3 region has the DNA TGCAGTGCTAGGCCAGGGGGGGATACGCAGTATTTT. It encodes CSARPGGDTQYF.

The chain is built from TRBV20-1 and TRBJ2-7; the D gene is possibly TRBD1 (5 bases). V lost 8 bases and J 7 bases, leaving 15 bases between the germline ends. The CDR3 totals 11 residues. Germline CDR1 DFQATT, CDR2 SNEGSKA (reference sequence). CDR3 loop: CSSLRANEQYF. The CDR3 bases are TGCAGTTCCCTCAGGGCCAATGAGCAGTACTTC.

There are a few counts of this clonotype. This chain connects TRBV9 to TRBJ2-3; TRBD2 is a possible D gene (6 bases). V was trimmed by 0 bases and J by 2 bases, leaving 16 bases between them. Germline CDR1 and CDR2: SGDLS and YYNGEE. The CDR3 loop spans 17 amino acids. CDR3 region: CASSVDSSAGPTDTQYF. The CDR3 nucleotides read TGTGCCAGCAGCGTAGATTCCAGCGCGGGACCCACAGATACGCAGTATTTT.

In its sample, this clonotype was seen a few times. This sequence joins TRBV27 and TRBJ2-3, with 10 positions matching TRBD2. The CDR3 loop spans 14 amino acids. Germline CDR1 and CDR2: MNHEY and SMNVEV (reference sequence). With V trimmed by 3 bases and J by 7 bases, 4 bases remained unmatched. CDR3 region: CASSFGAGGHTQYF. The CDR3 nucleotides read TGTGCCAGCAGTTTCGGAGCGGGGGGGCATACGCAGTATTTT.

J is TRBJ2-7 and V is TRBV6-1; a weak D match, TRBD1 (6 bases). The CDR3 has 14 residues. V lost 1 base and J lost 2, with 9 bases in between. Germline CDR1 MNHNS, CDR2 SASEGT. The CDR3 DNA reads as TGTGCCAGCAGTGAAGTCAGGGGTCCCTACGAGCAGTACTTC. This gives the protein CASSEVRGPYEQYF.

This clonotype occurred a few times. The chain recombines TRBV28 with TRBJ2-2; 8 positions match TRBD1. The CDR3 is 14 residues long. J was trimmed by 7 bases and V by 6 bases; bases with no gene match: 7. CDR1 and CDR2 from the germline V gene are MDHEN and SYDVKM. CDR3 residues: CASSLRGLDGELFF. CDR3 sequence (DNA): TGTGCCAGCAGCCTCAGGGGGCTCGACGGGGAGCTGTTTTTT.